Listed below are T cell receptor beta chains from one sample, sequenced in a study of shared clonotypes between healthy human individuals. This table comes from immunoSEQ multiplex PCR, and its TCRdb copy is limited to in-frame clones, with some not included. The sample lists a few million clones, 90% to 95% seen once, with about 0.37% in the top ten. The material sequenced was naive CD4+ T cells from PBMCs. These receptors were obtained from a man aged 18-30 years in good health. Some clones in this sample may be carry-over from other donors' samples. CDR3s include the opening cysteine and the closing phenylalanine or tryptophan. Each record gives: clone size, D gene, V gene, J gene, CDR3 DNA, CDR3 protein. A D gene is named only where the DNA matches it firmly. Clone size, where shown, is once, few, many, or a class for clones that have expanded.

-	-	TRBV19	TRBJ1-1	TGTGCCAGTAGTATTAAGGGCTCGAAAGCTTTCTTT	CASSIKGSKAFF
few	-	TRBV7-9	TRBJ2-7	TGTGCCAGCAGTTCATGGACCGGGGAGCTGAACGAGCAGTACTTC	CASSSWTGELNEQYF
-	-	TRBV28	TRBJ2-1	TGTGCCAGCAGTCCCTCCAGGGGGGAAAATGAGCAGTTCTTC	CASSPSRGENEQFF
-	-	TRBV30	TRBJ1-1	TGTGCCTCCGAAATTACAGGTGGTCTTTTTCAGGCTTTCTTT	CASEITGGLFQAFF
once	-	TRBV5-1	TRBJ2-7	TGCGCCAGCACAAGAGAGGGACTGTCCTACGAGCAGTACTTC	CASTREGLSYEQYF
-	-	TRBV5-5	TRBJ2-4	TGTGCCAGCAGCTTGGCAGGGTCGGACATTCAGTACTTC	CASSLAGSDIQYF
-	-	TRBV2	TRBJ2-1	TGTGCCAGCAGCCCGTACAATGAGCAGTTCTTC	CASSPYNEQFF
-	-	TRBV6-6	TRBJ1-1	TGTGCCAGCAGTTACTCGAAGCTAAACACTGAAGCTTTCTTT	CASSYSKLNTEAFF
-	-	TRBV11-2	TRBJ2-3	TGTGCCAGCAGCTTAGGACAGATCAACACGCATACGCAGTATTTT	CASSLGQINTHTQYF
-	-	TRBV2	TRBJ1-1	TGTGCCAGCAGTGATTATGGGGGTTCCACTGAAGCTTTCTTT	CASSDYGGSTEAFF
-	TRBD2	TRBV5-1	TRBJ2-3	TGCGCCAGCAGCTTGGCTAGGGCTAGCGGCAAAACGGGGGATACGCAGTATTTT	CASSLARASGKTGDTQYF
-	-	TRBV7-9	TRBJ1-5	TGTGCCAGCAGCTTAGAGGTGGGGACGAATCAGCCCCAGCATTTT	CASSLEVGTNQPQHF
-	TRBD1	TRBV7-9	TRBJ1-1	TGTGCCAGCAGCTTAGGACAGGGTGGTTACGGGACTGAAGCTTTCTTT	CASSLGQGGYGTEAFF
-	-	TRBV10-3	TRBJ1-5	TGTGCCATCAGTGAGTTGATGAACAATCAGCCCCAGCATTTT	CAISELMNNQPQHF
-	-	TRBV5-6	TRBJ2-7	TGTGCCAGCAGCTTGCTACGGGGCTACGAGCAGTACTTC	CASSLLRGYEQYF
few	-	TRBV19	TRBJ1-5	TGTGCCAGTAGTATCGGCTCTCACCGCAATCAGCCCCAGCATTTT	CASSIGSHRNQPQHF
-	TRBD2	TRBV29-1	TRBJ2-1	TGCAGCGTTGCCCTCAGACTAGCGGGAAACAATGAGCAGTTCTTC	CSVALRLAGNNEQFF
-	TRBD2	TRBV5-1	TRBJ2-2	TGCGCCAGCAGCTTGCTCACTAGCGGGAGTACGGTCGGGGAGCTGTTTTTT	CASSLLTSGSTVGELFF